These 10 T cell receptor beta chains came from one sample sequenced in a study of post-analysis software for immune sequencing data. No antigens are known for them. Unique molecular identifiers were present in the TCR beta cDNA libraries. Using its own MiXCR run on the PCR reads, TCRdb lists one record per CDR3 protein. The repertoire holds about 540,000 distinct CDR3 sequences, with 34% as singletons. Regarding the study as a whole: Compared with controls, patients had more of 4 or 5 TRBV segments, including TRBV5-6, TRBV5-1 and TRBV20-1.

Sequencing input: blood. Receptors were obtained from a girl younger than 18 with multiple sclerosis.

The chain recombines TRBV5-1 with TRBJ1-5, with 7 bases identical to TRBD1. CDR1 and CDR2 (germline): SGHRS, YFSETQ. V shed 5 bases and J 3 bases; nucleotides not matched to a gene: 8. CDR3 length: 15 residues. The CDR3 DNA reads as TGCGCCAGCAGTACCGAGGGACAGTTCAATCAGCCCCAGCATTTT. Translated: CASSTEGQFNQPQHF.

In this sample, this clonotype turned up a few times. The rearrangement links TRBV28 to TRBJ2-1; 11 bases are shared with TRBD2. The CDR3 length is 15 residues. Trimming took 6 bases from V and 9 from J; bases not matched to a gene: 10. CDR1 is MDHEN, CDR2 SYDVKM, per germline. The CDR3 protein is CASREMGTSGSEQFF. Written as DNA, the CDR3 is TGTGCCAGCAGGGAAATGGGGACTAGCGGCTCTGAGCAGTTCTTC. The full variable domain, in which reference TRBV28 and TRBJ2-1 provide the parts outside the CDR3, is DVKVTQSSRYLVKRTGEKVFLECVQDMDHENMFWYRQDPGLGLRLIYFSYDVKMKEKGDIPEGYSVSREKKERFSLILESASTNQTSMYLCASREMGTSGSEQFFGPGTRLTVL.

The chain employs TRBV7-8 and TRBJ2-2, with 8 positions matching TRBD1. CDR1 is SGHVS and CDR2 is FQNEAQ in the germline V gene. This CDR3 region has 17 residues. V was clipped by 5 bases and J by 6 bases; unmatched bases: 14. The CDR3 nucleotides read TGTGCCAGCAGCCCCAAAAAGACAGGGGCGTCCGCCGGGGAGCTGTTTTTT. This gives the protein CASSPKKTGASAGELFF.

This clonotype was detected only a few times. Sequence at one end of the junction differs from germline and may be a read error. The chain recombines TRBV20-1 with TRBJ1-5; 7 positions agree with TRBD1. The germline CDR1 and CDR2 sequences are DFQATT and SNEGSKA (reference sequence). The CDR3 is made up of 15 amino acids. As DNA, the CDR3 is TGTAGTGCTAGAGATCGGGAAGGGGGCTCTCAGCCCCAGCATTTT. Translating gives CSARDREGGSQPQHF.

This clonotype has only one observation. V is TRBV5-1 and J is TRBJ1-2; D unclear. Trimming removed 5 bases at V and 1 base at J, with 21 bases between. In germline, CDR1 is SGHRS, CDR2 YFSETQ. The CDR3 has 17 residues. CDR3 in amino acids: CASSPGPSTVDNYGYTF. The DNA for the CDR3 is TGCGCCAGCAGTCCAGGACCCTCAACCGTTGATAACTATGGCTACACCTTC. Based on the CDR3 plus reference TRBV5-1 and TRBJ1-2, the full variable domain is KAGVTQTPRYLIKTRGQQVTLSCSPISGHRSVSWYQQTPGQGLQFLFEYFSETQRNKGNFPGRFSGRQFSNSRSEMNVSTLELGDSALYLCASSPGPSTVDNYGYTFGSGTRLTVV.

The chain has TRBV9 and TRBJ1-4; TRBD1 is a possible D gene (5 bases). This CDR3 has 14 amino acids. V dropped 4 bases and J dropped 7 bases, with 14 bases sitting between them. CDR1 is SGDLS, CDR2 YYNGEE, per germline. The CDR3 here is CASSPGYGSEKLFF. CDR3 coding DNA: TGTGCCAGCAGCCCAGGGTATGGGAGTGAAAAACTGTTTTTT.

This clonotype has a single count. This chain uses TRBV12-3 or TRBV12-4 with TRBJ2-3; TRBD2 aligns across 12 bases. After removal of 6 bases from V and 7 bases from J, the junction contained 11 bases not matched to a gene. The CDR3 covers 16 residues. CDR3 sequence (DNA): TGTGCCAGCAGCCAGGGTAGACTAGCGGGGGTACATACGCAGTATTTT. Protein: CASSQGRLAGVHTQYF.

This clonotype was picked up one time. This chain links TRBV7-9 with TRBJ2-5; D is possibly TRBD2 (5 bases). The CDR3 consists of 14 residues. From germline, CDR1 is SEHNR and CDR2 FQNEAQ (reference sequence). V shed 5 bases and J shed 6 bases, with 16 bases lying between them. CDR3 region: CASSRSERGKTQYF. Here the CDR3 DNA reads TGTGCCAGCAGCCGATCGGAGCGAGGGAAGACCCAGTACTTC. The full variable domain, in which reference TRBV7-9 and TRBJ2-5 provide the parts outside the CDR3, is DTGVSQNPRHKITKRGQNVTFRCDPISEHNRLYWYRQTLGQGPEFLTYFQNEAQLEKSRLLSDRFSAERPKGSFSTLEIQRTEQGDSAMYLCASSRSERGKTQYFGPGTRLLVL.

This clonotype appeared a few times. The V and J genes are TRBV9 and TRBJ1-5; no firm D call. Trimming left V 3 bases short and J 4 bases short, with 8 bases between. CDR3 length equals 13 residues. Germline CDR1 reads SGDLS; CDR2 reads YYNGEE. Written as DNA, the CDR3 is TGTGCCAGCAGCGCCTCCCCAAATCAGCCCCAGCATTTT. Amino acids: CASSASPNQPQHF.

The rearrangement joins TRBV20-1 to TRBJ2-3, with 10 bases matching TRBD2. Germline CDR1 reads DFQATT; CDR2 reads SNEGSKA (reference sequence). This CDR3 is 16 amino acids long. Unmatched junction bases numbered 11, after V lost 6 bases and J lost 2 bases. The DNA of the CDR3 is TGCAGTGCACGTGACTCGACTAGCGGGTTCACAGATACGCAGTATTTT. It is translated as CSARDSTSGFTDTQYF.